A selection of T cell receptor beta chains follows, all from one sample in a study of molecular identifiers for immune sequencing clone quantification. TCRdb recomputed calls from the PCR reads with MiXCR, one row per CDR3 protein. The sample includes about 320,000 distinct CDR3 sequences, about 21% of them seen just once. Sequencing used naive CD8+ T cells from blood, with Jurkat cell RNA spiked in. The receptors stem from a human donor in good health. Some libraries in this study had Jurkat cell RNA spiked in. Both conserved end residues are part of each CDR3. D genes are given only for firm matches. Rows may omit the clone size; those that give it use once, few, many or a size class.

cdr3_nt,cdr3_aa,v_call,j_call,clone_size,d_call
TGTGCCAGCAGTGATGGGACCGTAAATCAGCCCCAGCATTTT,CASSDGTVNQPQHF,TRBV12-3/TRBV12-4,TRBJ1-5,many,NA
TGTGCCTGGAGTATTGCAGCCGGAGGGTCTGAAGCTTTCTTT,CAWSIAAGGSEAFF,TRBV30,TRBJ1-1,many,NA
TGTGCCAGCAGCAAGCAAGAGGGGGGCCCCTACGAGCAGTACTTC,CASSKQEGGPYEQYF,TRBV28,TRBJ2-7,few,NA
TGTGCCAGTAGTTGGGGGACAGGGGAGAATCAGCCCCAGCATTTT,CASSWGTGENQPQHF,TRBV19,TRBJ1-5,NA,TRBD1
TGCGCCAGCAGCCCGGGACGGTCTGGAGAGACCCAGTACTTC,CASSPGRSGETQYF,TRBV4-1,TRBJ2-5,NA,NA
TGCGCCAGCAGCTTTAGCGGGGAAACCTACGAGCAGTACTTC,CASSFSGETYEQYF,TRBV5-1,TRBJ2-7,many,TRBD2
TGCAGTGCCCCCAAAATGGGGCTCGAGCAGTACTTC,CSAPKMGLEQYF,TRBV20-1,TRBJ2-7,many,NA
TGTGCCAGCAGCTTAGAGGCAGGCATGGGCGAGCAGTACTTC,CASSLEAGMGEQYF,TRBV11-2,TRBJ2-7,many,NA
TGTGCCAGCAAACTCCCTCCGGGACAGGGGTCCGACACTGAAGCTTTCTTT,CASKLPPGQGSDTEAFF,TRBV7-9,TRBJ1-1,many,TRBD1
TGTGCCAGCAGAAACAACAGGGGGTACGAGCAGTACTTC,CASRNNRGYEQYF,TRBV7-9,TRBJ2-7,many,TRBD1
TGTGCCAGCAGTTTAGGCCCAAAACAGCCGTATAATTCACCCCTCCACTTT,CASSLGPKQPYNSPLHF,TRBV28,TRBJ1-6,many,NA
TGTGCCAGCTGGAGGAGGACAGGGGCTTATGGCTACACCTTC,CASWRRTGAYGYTF,TRBV2,TRBJ1-2,many,TRBD1
TGTGCCAGCAGTTACGCGGGACTCCCGGGCGGTGAAGCTTTCTTT,CASSYAGLPGGEAFF,TRBV6-5,TRBJ1-1,many,NA
TGCGCCAGCAGCCAAGGCGGCGCTTTCCAGCCCCAGCATTTT,CASSQGGAFQPQHF,TRBV4-1,TRBJ1-5,many,NA
TGTACCAGTAGTTCGGCTAGCGGGGTATCCTACGAGCAGTACTTC,CTSSSASGVSYEQYF,TRBV19,TRBJ2-7,NA,TRBD2
TGTGCCGGAAGGGGGCTCGATGAGCAGTTCTTC,CAGRGLDEQFF,TRBV2,TRBJ2-1,many,TRBD1
TGTGCCAGCAGTTCTGGACAAACCTACGAGCAGTACTTC,CASSSGQTYEQYF,TRBV12-3/TRBV12-4,TRBJ2-7,many,NA
TGTGCCAGCAGCCCCCAGGTGTCCTCCTACGAGCAGTACTTC,CASSPQVSSYEQYF,TRBV13,TRBJ2-7,many,NA
TGTGCCAGCAGTTACCGCGGGATCGGGGAGCAGCCCCAGCATTTT,CASSYRGIGEQPQHF,TRBV6-2/TRBV6-3,TRBJ1-5,many,NA
TGCGCCAGCAGCCAAGTTGGTGAGTCGGGTGAAGCTTTCTTT,CASSQVGESGEAFF,TRBV4-1,TRBJ1-1,many,NA
TGTGCCAGCAGTTACTCGTTCGGCGGAACCACAGATACGCAGTATTTT,CASSYSFGGTTDTQYF,TRBV6-5,TRBJ2-3,few,NA
TGTGCCAGTGAGGGTAAAGAAGAGACCCAGTACTTC,CASEGKEETQYF,TRBV7-2,TRBJ2-5,many,NA